This TCR beta chain was identified during a study of cytomegalovirus exposure and HLA in healthy donors. The wider study: A prior study identified 110 million or so unique TCR beta sequences from 180 million or so T cells.

A note on this clone: Antigen unknown.

Study-wide points: Later analysis indicated greater clonal expansion among HLA-associated TCR beta chains than among equally common other chains. Reportedly, a later analysis found an Asian-associated ancestry cluster had fewer N-insertions than the roughly 670-donor mean.

PCR employed 60 Vbeta and 13 Jbeta primers. Study processing details: The count from a later analysis was about 80 million unique TCR beta chains, around 11 million of them shared. Sequencing was performed with immunoSEQ multiplex PCR; in TCRdb, only in-frame clones are kept and a portion is missing. V and J calls plus clone size are reproduced from that table; the DNA served to infer D and trimming. The repertoire holds 110,000 to 150,000 clones, with 65% to 80% as singletons. Material: PBMCs. This clonotype was sampled from a man aged 30 to 45 in good health and CMV-seronegative.

In nucleotides, the CDR3 is TGTGCCAGCAGCTTGGGGCAGGGTCATTACGAGCAGTACTTC. Translated: CASSLGQGHYEQYF. The rearrangement links TRBV5-6 to TRBJ2-7, with D perhaps matching TRBD1 (5 bases). V lost 0 bases and J 4 bases, leaving 11 bases between the germline ends. Germline V gene sequence: CDR1 SGHDT, CDR2 YYEEEE. This CDR3 comprises 14 residues.